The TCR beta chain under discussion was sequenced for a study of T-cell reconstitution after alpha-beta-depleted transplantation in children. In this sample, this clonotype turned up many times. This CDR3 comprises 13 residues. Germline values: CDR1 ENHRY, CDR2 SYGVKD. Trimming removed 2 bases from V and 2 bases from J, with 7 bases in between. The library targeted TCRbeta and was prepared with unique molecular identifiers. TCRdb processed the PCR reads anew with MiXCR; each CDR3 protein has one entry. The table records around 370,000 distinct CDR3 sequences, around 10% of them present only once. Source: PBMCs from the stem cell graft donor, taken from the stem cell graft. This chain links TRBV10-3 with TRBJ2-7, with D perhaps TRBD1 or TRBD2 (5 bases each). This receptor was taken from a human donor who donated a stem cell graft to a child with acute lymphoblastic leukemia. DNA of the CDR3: TGTGCCATCAGTGAGAAGGGACCCTACGAGCAGTACTTC. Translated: CAISEKGPYEQYF.